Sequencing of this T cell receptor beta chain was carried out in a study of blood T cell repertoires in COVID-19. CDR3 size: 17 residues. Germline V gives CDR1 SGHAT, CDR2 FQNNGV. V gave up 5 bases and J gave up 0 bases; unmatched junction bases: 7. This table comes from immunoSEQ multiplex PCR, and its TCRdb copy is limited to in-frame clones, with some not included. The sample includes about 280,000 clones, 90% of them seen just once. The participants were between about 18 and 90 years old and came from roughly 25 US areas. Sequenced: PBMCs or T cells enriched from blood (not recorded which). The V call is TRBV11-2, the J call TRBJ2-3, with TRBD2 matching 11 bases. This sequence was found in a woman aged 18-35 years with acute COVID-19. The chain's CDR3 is CASSPRTSGYSTDTQYF. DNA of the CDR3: TGTGCCAGCAGCCCCAGGACTAGCGGGTATAGCACAGATACGCAGTATTTT.